The 18 T cell receptor beta chains below come from one sample, sequenced in a study of T cells after yellow fever vaccination. From the 5' RACE reads, TCRdb called clonotypes with MiXCR, one entry per CDR3 protein. The table lists about 330,000 distinct CDR3 sequences, about 4% of them singletons. The input for sequencing was PBMCs, taken 5 days after the yellow fever booster vaccination. The source is a man between 18 and 29 years old who received the YFV17D yellow fever vaccine.

This clonotype has only a few counts. The chain employs TRBV27 and TRBJ2-2, with D unresolved. Deletions cut 0 bases from V and 4 bases from J, with 9 bases between. The length of the CDR3 is 15 residues. CDR1 is MNHEY, CDR2 SMNVEV, per germline (reference sequence). CDR3 sequence: CASSLSLVGTGELFF. The CDR3 DNA follows: TGTGCCAGCAGTTTATCGTTAGTCGGCACCGGGGAGCTGTTTTTT.

The table lists this clonotype with many counts. The chain couples TRBV5-1 to TRBJ1-1; D ambiguous. V lost 0 bases and J 1 base, leaving 19 bases between the germline ends. Looked up from germline, CDR1 is SGHRS and CDR2 is YFSETQ. CDR3 length: 18 amino acids. The CDR3 loop is CASSLVAGAGPRNTEAFF. CDR3 in DNA: TGCGCCAGCAGCTTGGTGGCGGGCGCCGGACCGCGGAACACTGAAGCTTTCTTT.

The CDR3 nucleotides are TGTGCCAGCAATTCCGGGCCCCAGACGCAGTATTTT. Its protein is CASNSGPQTQYF. The chain has TRBV12-3 or TRBV12-4 and TRBJ2-3; D remains ambiguous. V was trimmed by 7 bases and J by 9 bases, leaving 14 bases between them. This CDR3 has 12 residues.

This clonotype was counted between two and nine times. This chain links TRBV6-2 or TRBV6-3 with TRBJ1-5; D unresolved. V lost 2 bases to trimming and J lost 0 bases, with 8 bases between them. Per the germline V gene, CDR1 is MNHEY and CDR2 is SVGEGT. The CDR3 has 15 amino acids. Here the CDR3 reads CASSYPSDSNQPQHF. CDR3 in DNA: TGTGCCAGCAGTTACCCGTCAGATAGCAATCAGCCCCAGCATTTT.

The chain uses TRBV29-1 and TRBJ2-2; D gene ambiguous. This CDR3 is 13 amino acids long. Trimming removed 4 bases at V and 0 bases at J, with 6 bases between. Germline lookup yields CDR1 SQVTM and CDR2 ANQGSEA. The DNA of the CDR3 is TGCAGCGTTGTGGGTGCGAACACCGGGGAGCTGTTTTTT. Encoded protein: CSVVGANTGELFF.

This clonotype came up a few times. This rearrangement joins TRBV4-3 to TRBJ1-4; D gene unclear. V lost 0 bases, J lost 3 bases, and 8 bases lay in between. The CDR3 runs to 15 residues. Germline CDR1 is LGHNA and CDR2 is YSLEER. The CDR3 protein is CASSQDGQPNEKLFF. CDR3 nucleotides: TGCGCCAGCAGCCAAGACGGCCAGCCTAATGAAAAACTGTTTTTT.

In this sample, this clonotype turned up a few times. This chain uses TRBV6-4 with TRBJ2-7; no clear D gene. Germline assignment: CDR1 MRHNA and CDR2 SNTAGT. CDR3 size: 14 residues. The germline V and J ends were trimmed by 0 bases and 1 base, with 7 bases remaining between them. CDR3 coding DNA: TGTGCCAGCAGTGACTCAGGAGAATCCTACGAGCAGTACGTC. It codes for CASSDSGESYEQYV.

The chain links TRBV5-1 to TRBJ2-3; 10 bases fit TRBD2. V gave up 5 bases and J gave up 1 base; unmatched junction bases: 4. The CDR3 loop spans 15 amino acids. The germline gives CDR1 SGHRS, CDR2 YFSETQ. The CDR3, as DNA: TGCGCCAGCAGAGCTACTAGCGGGGGCACAGATACGCAGTATTTT. It is translated as CASRATSGGTDTQYF. The full variable domain, in which reference TRBV5-1 and TRBJ2-3 provide the parts outside the CDR3, is KAGVTQTPRYLIKTRGQQVTLSCSPISGHRSVSWYQQTPGQGLQFLFEYFSETQRNKGNFPGRFSGRQFSNSRSEMNVSTLELGDSALYLCASRATSGGTDTQYFGPGTRLTVL.

This clonotype was recorded many times. The rearrangement joins TRBV2 to TRBJ2-6; perhaps TRBD1 as D (6 bases). Germline CDR1 and CDR2: SNHLY and FYNNEI. The ends were cut back, 6 bases at V and 0 bases at J, with 9 bases in the middle. CDR3 size: 15 residues. The CDR3 DNA is TGTGCCAGCAGCCGGGACAACTCTGGGGCCAACGTCCTGACTTTC. Its translation: CASSRDNSGANVLTF. Looking up the rest from reference TRBV2 and TRBJ2-6 gives the full variable domain: EPEVTQTPSHQVTQMGQEVILRCVPISNHLYFYWYRQILGQKVEFLVSFYNNEISEKSEIFDDQFSVERPDGSNFTLKIRSTKLEDSAMYFCASSRDNSGANVLTFGAGSRLTVL.

This clonotype was detected many times. This rearrangement joins TRBV4-1 to TRBJ2-2; TRBD2 matches at 9 bases. The length of the CDR3 is 15 residues. Germline CDR1 is MGHRA and CDR2 is YSYEKL. J lost 6 bases, V lost 4 bases, and 6 bases had no gene match. This CDR3 reads CASSLGTSRAGELFF. The CDR3 nucleotides read TGCGCCAGCAGCCTTGGGACTAGCAGAGCCGGGGAGCTGTTTTTT.

This clonotype has a count of ten or more. The chain employs TRBV6-5 and TRBJ1-1; no clear D gene. The CDR3 has 12 residues. Trimming removed 0 bases from V and 1 base from J, with 0 bases in between. Germline lookup yields CDR1 MNHEY and CDR2 SVGAGI. The CDR3 coding sequence is TGTGCCAGCAGTTACTCGAACACTGAAGCTTTCTTT. Protein: CASSYSNTEAFF.

This clonotype has at least ten counts. The chain is built from TRBV5-1 and TRBJ2-5; possibly TRBD2 for D (6 bases). The CDR3 consists of 15 residues. The germline CDR1 and CDR2 sequences are SGHRS and YFSETQ. Trimming left V 1 base short and J 4 bases short, with 14 bases between. CDR3 loop: CASSLSDSGLETQYF. In DNA form, the CDR3 reads TGCGCCAGCAGCTTGTCGGATAGCGGACTAGAGACCCAGTACTTC.

The chain joins TRBV6-5 to TRBJ2-2, with 9 bases that match TRBD1. This CDR3 has 18 residues. V lost 7 bases to trimming and J lost 1 base; unmatched junction nucleotides: 13. The germline CDR1 and CDR2 sequences are MNHEY and SVGAGI. The CDR3 bases are TGTGCCAGCACCCGTACAGGGGGCGCGAGCCTGAACACCGGGGAGCTGTTTTTT. Amino acids: CASTRTGGASLNTGELFF.

This clonotype has a handful of counts. This chain connects TRBV10-3 to TRBJ1-1; no firm D call. Trimming removed 6 bases from V and 7 bases from J, with 15 bases in between. The CDR3 spans 13 residues. Germline CDR1 reads ENHRY; CDR2 reads SYGVKD. CDR3 loop: CAISRVGRNEAFF. DNA of the CDR3: TGTGCCATCAGCCGAGTAGGTCGGAATGAAGCTTTCTTT.

The chain employs TRBV7-2 and TRBJ2-7, with TRBD2 as a possible D gene (5 bases). The CDR3 has 14 residues. From germline, CDR1 is SGHTA and CDR2 FQGNSA. The V and J ends lost 2 bases and 1 base respectively, with 9 bases between them. Here the CDR3 reads CASSLSSGSYEQYV. In DNA form, the CDR3 reads TGTGCCAGCAGCTTATCCTCGGGGTCCTACGAGCAGTACGTC.

This clonotype was seen more than once but under ten times. CDR3 protein: CASSLSQAYGGYTF. The CDR3 DNA follows: TGTGCCAGCAGCTTATCACAGGCATATGGAGGCTACACCTTC. V is TRBV7-9 and J is TRBJ1-2, with D possibly matching TRBD1 (5 bases). This CDR3 region has 14 residues. With 2 bases removed from V and 8 bases from J, the gap between germline ends came to 15 bases. Germline values: CDR1 SEHNR, CDR2 FQNEAQ (reference sequence).

The chain carries TRBV24-1 and TRBJ2-3; no reliable D call. Looked up from germline, CDR1 is KGHDR and CDR2 is SFDVKD. CDR3 length equals 14 residues. The germline V and J ends were trimmed by 7 bases and 0 bases, with 10 bases remaining between them. CDR3 in amino acids: CATRAVDSTDTQYF. CDR3 nucleotide sequence: TGTGCCACCAGAGCTGTGGATAGCACAGATACGCAGTATTTT.

J is TRBJ1-1 and V is TRBV4-2; 8 nucleotides match TRBD1. The germline CDR1 and CDR2 sequences are LGHNA and YNFKEQ. Unmatched junction bases numbered 4, after V lost 3 bases and J lost 1 base. The CDR3 consists of 15 residues. This chain's CDR3 is CASSHRRGQNTEAFF. CDR3 in DNA: TGTGCCAGCAGCCACCGCAGGGGGCAGAACACTGAAGCTTTCTTT.